A single sample is the source of the 17 T cell receptor beta chains below, sequenced in a study of shared clonotypes between healthy human individuals. Here immunoSEQ multiplex PCR was the method, and the copy in TCRdb shows in-frame clones only, minus some. Among about 380,000 clones listed, about 97% were seen once. Specimen: memory CD8+ T cells sorted from blood. The subset is: CD45RO+ cells pooled with CCR7-negative TemRA cells. These receptor sequences come from a man aged 25-45 years in good health.

This clone was counted a single time. This sequence joins TRBV28 and TRBJ2-5; 7 bases align to TRBD2. Germline-derived CDR1 and CDR2 are MDHEN and SYDVKM. The V and J ends lost 0 bases and 2 bases, in that order; junction bases with no gene match: 12. The CDR3 contains 18 residues. The CDR3 coding sequence is TGTGCCAGCAGTTTATGGGACCTAGTGCGGGAGACGCAAGAGACCCAGTACTTC. Its protein product is CASSLWDLVRETQETQYF.

The V call is TRBV2, the J call TRBJ1-1; D not certain. Germline loops: CDR1 SNHLY, CDR2 FYNNEI. There are 15 residues in the CDR3. The V end was cut by 1 base, the J end by 1 base, with 10 bases between. The CDR3 DNA is TGTGCCAGCAGTGAAGAGATGGCCCCGAACACTGAAGCTTTCTTT. As protein: CASSEEMAPNTEAFF.

This chain connects TRBV11-2 to TRBJ2-7; possible D gene TRBD2, 5 bases. CDR1 is SGHAT and CDR2 is FQNNGV in the germline V gene. Between the trimmed V and J ends, which lost 2 bases and 7 bases, there was a span of 15 bases. This CDR3 is built from 14 residues. The chain's CDR3 is CASSLSVGGLEQYF. The CDR3 DNA reads TGTGCCAGCAGCTTATCTGTCGGCGGGTTAGAGCAGTACTTC.

This clone was counted once. This sequence joins TRBV6-5 and TRBJ1-2; the D is unclear. Trimming took off 2 bases at V and 8 bases at J, with 15 bases between the two ends. The CDR3 has 14 residues. Germline V gives CDR1 MNHEY, CDR2 SVGAGI. DNA of the CDR3: TGTGCCAGCAGTTACACCCACAGCCGCGGGGGCTACACCTTC. This translates into CASSYTHSRGGYTF.

The chain joins TRBV30 to TRBJ2-1; 8 positions agree with TRBD1. Germline CDR1 GTSNPN, CDR2 SVGIG (reference sequence). This CDR3 has 17 amino acids. V shed 3 bases, J shed 2 bases, and the junction held 12 bases outside the gene matches. CDR3 sequence: CAWRDRDNTRAYNEQFF. CDR3 in DNA: TGTGCCTGGAGGGACAGGGACAACACCCGAGCCTACAATGAGCAGTTCTTC. The full variable domain, its missing parts supplied by reference TRBV30 and TRBJ2-1, is SQTIHQWPATLVQPVGSPLSLECTVEGTSNPNLYWYRQAAGRGLQLLFYSVGIGQISSEVPQNLSASRPQDRQFILSSKKLLLSDSGFYLCAWRDRDNTRAYNEQFFGPGTRLTVL.

Here the CDR3 DNA reads TGTGCCAGCAGTTTTTCTGGCGCTACCACAGATACGCAGTATTTT. It yields the protein CASSFSGATTDTQYF. This chain uses TRBV27 with TRBJ2-3; D not resolved. Germline V gene data show CDR1 as MNHEY and CDR2 as SMNVEV (reference sequence). The CDR3 length is 15 residues. V lost 3 bases, J lost 2 bases, and 12 bases lay in between.

Comments on this clone: Other DNA sequences in the sample encode the same CDR3. The chain combines TRBV27 with TRBJ2-7; 7 positions match TRBD2. The CDR3 has 14 amino acids. Germline V CDR1 and CDR2: MNHEY, SMNVEV (reference sequence). J gave up 1 base and V 1 base, and 1 base lay outside the gene matches. CDR3 amino acids: CASSLLAGSYEQYF. In DNA form, the CDR3 reads TGTGCCAGCAGTTTATTAGCGGGTTCCTACGAGCAGTACTTC.

CDR3 coding DNA: TGTGCCAGCAGTTTAGACAGGAGCACAGATACGCAGTATTTT. Translated, it gives CASSLDRSTDTQYF. The chain uses TRBV27 and TRBJ2-3; tentative D call: TRBD1 (6 bases). The V gene's germline CDR1 is MNHEY and CDR2 SMNVEV (reference sequence). CDR3 length: 14 residues. V was pared by 2 bases and J by 0 bases, with 6 bases between.

The V call is TRBV6-1, the J call TRBJ2-5; 7 bases are a match to TRBD1. Trimming removed 2 bases from V and 6 bases from J; junction bases left unmatched: 6. CDR3 length equals 14 residues. Germline V gives CDR1 MNHNS, CDR2 SASEGT. The CDR3 region has the DNA TGTGCCAGCAGTGAATCCCGACAGGGAAAGACCCAGTACTTC. Amino acid sequence: CASSESRQGKTQYF.

This clone was seen once. The chain carries TRBV7-9 and TRBJ2-7, with 9 bases matching TRBD1. This CDR3 region has 16 residues. The V gene's germline CDR1 is SEHNR and CDR2 FQNEAQ (reference sequence). V shed 6 bases, J shed 2 bases, and the junction held 11 bases outside the gene matches. CDR3 sequence reads: CASSTPKQGAAYEQYF. DNA of the CDR3: TGTGCCAGCAGTACCCCGAAACAGGGGGCTGCCTACGAGCAGTACTTC.

This clone was seen only once. The rearrangement joins TRBV11-2 to TRBJ2-5; D is possibly TRBD1 or TRBD2 (5 bases each). The V end was cut by 2 bases, the J end by 5 bases, with 18 bases between. The germline V gene encodes CDR1 SGHAT and CDR2 FQNNGV. The CDR3 contains 16 residues. The CDR3 bases are TGTGCCAGCAGCTTATCGCCCCGGGACCCAGGGGAGACCCAGTACTTC. It yields the protein CASSLSPRDPGETQYF.

The chain recombines TRBV30 with TRBJ1-5, with 11 positions matching TRBD1. Per germline, CDR1 GTSNPN and CDR2 SVGIG (reference sequence). The CDR3 totals 17 residues. Trimming took 1 base from V and 1 from J; bases not matched to a gene: 6. CDR3 nucleotide sequence: TGTGCCTGGAGTGCGGACAGGGGGCAAGGGAGCAATCAGCCCCAGCATTTT. It encodes CAWSADRGQGSNQPQHF.

The V gene is TRBV6-5, the J gene TRBJ2-5; D perhaps matches TRBD2 (5 bases). The V gene lost 2 bases and the J gene lost 5 bases, with 9 bases spanning the gap. In germline, CDR1 is MNHEY, CDR2 SVGAGI. This CDR3 has 13 residues. The CDR3 reads CASSYGLRETQYF. DNA for the CDR3: TGTGCCAGCAGTTACGGACTTCGGGAGACCCAGTACTTC.

V is TRBV5-1 and J is TRBJ1-2; TRBD1 aligns across 9 bases. Germline V gene sequence: CDR1 SGHRS, CDR2 YFSETQ. Trimming took 0 bases from V and 6 from J; bases not matched to a gene: 12. The length of the CDR3 is 17 residues. CDR3 amino acids: CASSLAKSTGGLNGYTF. As DNA, the CDR3 is TGCGCCAGCAGCTTGGCCAAATCTACAGGGGGCCTGAATGGCTACACCTTC. Using reference TRBV5-1 and TRBJ1-2 for the parts outside the CDR3, the full variable domain is KAGVTQTPRYLIKTRGQQVTLSCSPISGHRSVSWYQQTPGQGLQFLFEYFSETQRNKGNFPGRFSGRQFSNSRSEMNVSTLELGDSALYLCASSLAKSTGGLNGYTFGSGTRLTVV.

The chain employs TRBV10-3 and TRBJ1-1; 7 bases are a match to TRBD1. The CDR3 extends over 14 amino acids. Germline V lookup: CDR1 ENHRY, CDR2 SYGVKD. V was pared by 6 bases and J by 1 base, with 5 bases of the junction left unmatched. Here the CDR3 reads CAIRGTAQNTEAFF. In nucleotides, the CDR3 is TGTGCCATCAGGGGGACAGCCCAGAACACTGAAGCTTTCTTT.

V usage is TRBV7-3 and J usage is TRBJ2-2; D might be TRBD2 (6 bases). This CDR3 has 15 amino acids. The V and J ends lost 0 bases and 3 bases respectively, with 8 bases between them. Per germline, CDR1 SGHTA and CDR2 FQGTGA. CDR3 in amino acids: CASSLTSGHTGELFF. The CDR3 bases are TGTGCCAGCAGCTTAACTAGCGGTCACACCGGGGAGCTGTTTTTT.

This clone was observed a few times. The V call is TRBV19, the J call TRBJ1-1; 8 bases are shared with TRBD1. The germline V gene has CDR1 LNHDA and CDR2 SQIVND (reference sequence). The V gene end was trimmed by 8 bases and the J gene end by 11 bases; junction bases not matched to a gene: 7. There are 11 residues in the CDR3. CDR3 DNA sequence: TGTGCCAGTCGGACAGGGAGGGAGGCTTTCTTT. Residues: CASRTGREAFF.